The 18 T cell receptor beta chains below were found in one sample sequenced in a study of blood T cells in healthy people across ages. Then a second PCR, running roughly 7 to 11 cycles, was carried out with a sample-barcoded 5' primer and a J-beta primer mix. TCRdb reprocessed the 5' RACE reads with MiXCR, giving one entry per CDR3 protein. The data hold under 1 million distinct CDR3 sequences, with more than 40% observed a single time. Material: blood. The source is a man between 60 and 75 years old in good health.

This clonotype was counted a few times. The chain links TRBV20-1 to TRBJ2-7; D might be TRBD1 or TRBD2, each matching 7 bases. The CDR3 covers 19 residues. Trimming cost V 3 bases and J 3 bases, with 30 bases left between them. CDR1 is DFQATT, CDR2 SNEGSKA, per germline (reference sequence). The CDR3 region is CSASDVTGLGGLNLYEQYF. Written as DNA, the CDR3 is TGCAGTGCTAGCGACGTAACAGGACTAGGGGGCCTGAACCTCTACGAGCAGTACTTC.

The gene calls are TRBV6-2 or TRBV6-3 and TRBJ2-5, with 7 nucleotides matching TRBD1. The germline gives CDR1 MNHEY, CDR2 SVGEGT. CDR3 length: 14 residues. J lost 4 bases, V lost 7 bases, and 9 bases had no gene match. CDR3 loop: CASTPDRVGETQYF. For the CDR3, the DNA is TGTGCCAGCACACCCGACAGGGTAGGAGAGACCCAGTACTTC.

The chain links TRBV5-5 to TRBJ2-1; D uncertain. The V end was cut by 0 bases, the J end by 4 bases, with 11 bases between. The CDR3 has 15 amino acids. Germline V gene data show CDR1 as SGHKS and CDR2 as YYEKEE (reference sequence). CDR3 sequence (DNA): TGTGCCAGCAGCTTGGGTTTTTCCCCTTACAATGAGCAGTTCTTC. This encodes CASSLGFSPYNEQFF.

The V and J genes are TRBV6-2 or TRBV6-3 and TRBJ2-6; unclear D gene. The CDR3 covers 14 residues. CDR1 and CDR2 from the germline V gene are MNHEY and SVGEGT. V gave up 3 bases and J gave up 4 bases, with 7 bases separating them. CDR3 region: CASSYLAGANVLTF. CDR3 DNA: TGTGCCAGCAGTTATTTGGCCGGGGCCAACGTCCTGACTTTC.

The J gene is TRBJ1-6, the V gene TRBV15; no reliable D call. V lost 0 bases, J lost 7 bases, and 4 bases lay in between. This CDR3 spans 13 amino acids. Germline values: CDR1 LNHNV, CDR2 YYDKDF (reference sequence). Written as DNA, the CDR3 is TGTGCCACCAGCAGAGAAGGGAATTCACCCCTCCACTTT. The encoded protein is CATSREGNSPLHF.

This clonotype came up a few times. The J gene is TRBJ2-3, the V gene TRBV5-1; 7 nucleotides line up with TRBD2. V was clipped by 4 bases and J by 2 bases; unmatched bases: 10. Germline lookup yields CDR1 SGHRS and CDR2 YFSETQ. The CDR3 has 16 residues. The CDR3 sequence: CASSARPSGNTDTQYF. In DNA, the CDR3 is TGCGCCAGCAGCGCTCGGCCTAGCGGAAACACAGATACGCAGTATTTT.

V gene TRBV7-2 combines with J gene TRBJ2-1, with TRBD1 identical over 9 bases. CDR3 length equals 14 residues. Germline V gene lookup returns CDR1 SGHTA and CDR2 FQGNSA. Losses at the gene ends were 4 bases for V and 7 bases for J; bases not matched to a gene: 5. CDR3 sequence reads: CASSSGQGWNEQFF. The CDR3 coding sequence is TGTGCCAGCAGCTCCGGACAGGGGTGGAATGAGCAGTTCTTC.

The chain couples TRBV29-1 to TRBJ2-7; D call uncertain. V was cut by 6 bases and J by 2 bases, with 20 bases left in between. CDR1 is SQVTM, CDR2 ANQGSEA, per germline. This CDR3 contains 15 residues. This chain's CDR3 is CSVADGQLGPYEQYF. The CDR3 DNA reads TGCAGCGTAGCCGATGGGCAGCTCGGGCCCTACGAGCAGTACTTC.

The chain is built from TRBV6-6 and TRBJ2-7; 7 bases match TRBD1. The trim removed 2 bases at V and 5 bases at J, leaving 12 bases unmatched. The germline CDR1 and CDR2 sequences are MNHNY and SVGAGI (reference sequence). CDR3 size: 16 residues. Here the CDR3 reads CASSYELGQGVNEQYF. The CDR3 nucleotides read TGTGCCAGCAGTTACGAGTTGGGGCAGGGGGTTAACGAGCAGTACTTC.

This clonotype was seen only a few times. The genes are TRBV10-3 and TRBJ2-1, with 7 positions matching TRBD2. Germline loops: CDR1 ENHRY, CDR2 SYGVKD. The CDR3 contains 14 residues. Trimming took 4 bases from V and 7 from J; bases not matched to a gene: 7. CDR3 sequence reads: CAISGGGGLNEQFF. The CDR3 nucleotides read TGTGCCATCAGTGGTGGCGGGGGATTAAATGAGCAGTTCTTC.

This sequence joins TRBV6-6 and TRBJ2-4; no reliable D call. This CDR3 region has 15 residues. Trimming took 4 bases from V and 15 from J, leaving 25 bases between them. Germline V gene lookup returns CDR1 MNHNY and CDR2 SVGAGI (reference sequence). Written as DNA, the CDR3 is TGTGCCAGCAGTTCTCTGGATTCACGGACCTACGAGCTGTACTTC. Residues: CASSSLDSRTYELYF.

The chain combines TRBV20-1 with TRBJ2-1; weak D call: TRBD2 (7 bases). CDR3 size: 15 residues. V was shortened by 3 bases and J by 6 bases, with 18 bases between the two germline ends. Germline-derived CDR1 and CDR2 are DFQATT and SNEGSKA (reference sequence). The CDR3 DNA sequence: TGCAGTGCTAGGAAACTAGCGAGGGGGTCCAATGAGCAGTTCTTC. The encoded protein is CSARKLARGSNEQFF.

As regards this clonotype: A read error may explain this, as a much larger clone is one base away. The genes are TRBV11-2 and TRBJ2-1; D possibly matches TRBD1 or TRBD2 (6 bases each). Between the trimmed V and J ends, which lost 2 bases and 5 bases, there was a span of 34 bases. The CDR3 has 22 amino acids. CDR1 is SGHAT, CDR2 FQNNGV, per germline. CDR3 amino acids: CASSLSGGQLRGSPIIHNEQFF. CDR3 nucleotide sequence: TGTGCCAGCAGCTTATCTGGGGGGCAGCTAAGGGGATCCCCGATCATTCACAATGAGCAGTTCTTC. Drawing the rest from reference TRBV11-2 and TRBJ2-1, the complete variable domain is EAGVAQSPRYKIIEKRQSVAFWCNPISGHATLYWYQQILGQGPKLLIQFQNNGVVDDSQLPKDRFSAERLKGVDSTLKIQPAKLEDSAVYLCASSLSGGQLRGSPIIHNEQFFGPGTRLTVL.

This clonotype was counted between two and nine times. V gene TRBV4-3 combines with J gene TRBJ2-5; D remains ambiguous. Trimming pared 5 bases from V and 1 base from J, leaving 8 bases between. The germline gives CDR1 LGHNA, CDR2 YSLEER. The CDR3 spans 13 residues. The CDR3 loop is CASSVLLQETQYF. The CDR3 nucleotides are TGCGCCAGCAGCGTCCTCCTCCAAGAGACCCAGTACTTC.

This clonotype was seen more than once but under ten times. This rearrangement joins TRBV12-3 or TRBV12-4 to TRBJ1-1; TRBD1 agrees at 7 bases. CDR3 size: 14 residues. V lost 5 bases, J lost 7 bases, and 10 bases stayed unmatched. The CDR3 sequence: CASSDQGQPVEAFF. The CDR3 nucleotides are TGTGCCAGCAGTGATCAGGGACAGCCGGTTGAAGCTTTCTTT.

The CDR3 DNA reads as TGCGCCAGCAGCCAGCTACCTGTTAGCGAGCAGTACTTC. Its translation: CASSQLPVSEQYF. V is TRBV4-3 and J is TRBJ2-5; D ambiguous. The J call may be incorrect, as the DNA end agrees better with TRBJ2-7. Germline V gene data show CDR1 as LGHNA and CDR2 as YSLEER. CDR3 size: 13 residues.

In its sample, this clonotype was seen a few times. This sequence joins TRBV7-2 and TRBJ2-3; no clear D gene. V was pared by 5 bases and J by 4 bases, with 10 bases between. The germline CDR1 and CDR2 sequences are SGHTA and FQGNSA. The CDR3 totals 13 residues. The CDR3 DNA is TGTGCCAGCAGCCCGAGACTTGCAGATACGCAGTATTTT. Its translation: CASSPRLADTQYF. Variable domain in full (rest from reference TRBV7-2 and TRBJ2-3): GAGVSQSPSNKVTEKGKDVELRCDPISGHTALYWYRQSLGQGLEFLIYFQGNSAPDKSGLPSDRFSAERTGGSVSTLTIQRTQQEDSAVYLCASSPRLADTQYFGPGTRLTVL.

CDR3 sequence (DNA): TGTGCCAGCAGTGAATACGGGGAAGGGGCTTTCTTT. Protein product: CASSEYGEGAFF. The chain uses TRBV25-1 and TRBJ1-1; no firm D call. The germline V and J ends were trimmed by 0 bases and 11 bases, with 10 bases remaining between them. The CDR3 totals 12 residues. Germline V gene lookup returns CDR1 MGHDK and CDR2 SYGVNS. Filled out from reference TRBV25-1 and TRBJ1-1, the complete variable domain reads EADIYQTPRYLVIGTGKKITLECSQTMGHDKMYWYQQDPGMELHLIHYSYGVNSTEKGDLSSESTVSRIRTEHFPLTLESARPSHTSQYLCASSEYGEGAFFGQGTRLTVV.